This T cell receptor beta chain was found in a study of spatial heterogeneity in lung cancer. This clonotype rates as medium-sized. Its antigen is undetermined. From the 5' RACE reads, TCRdb called clonotypes with MiXCR, one entry per CDR3 protein. The sample lists some 23,000 distinct CDR3 sequences, 5% to 7% occurring once. This sample's time point: sample taken at primary tumor resection. Study-level findings and limits: Expanded intratumoral alpha and beta TCR counts tracked tumor mutation counts.

There are 16 residues in the CDR3. Unmatched junction bases numbered 9, after V lost 4 bases and J lost 3 bases. Germline V gives CDR1 SGHTS, CDR2 YDEGEE. The sequence derives from a male donor with early-stage non-small cell lung cancer. The chain combines TRBV5-8 with TRBJ2-3; 9 nucleotides agree with TRBD2. The starting material was lung tumor tissue, obtained at surgery. CDR3 amino acids: CASSLFSGSGTDTQYF. Written as DNA, the CDR3 is TGTGCCAGCAGCCTCTTTAGCGGGAGTGGTACAGATACGCAGTATTTT.